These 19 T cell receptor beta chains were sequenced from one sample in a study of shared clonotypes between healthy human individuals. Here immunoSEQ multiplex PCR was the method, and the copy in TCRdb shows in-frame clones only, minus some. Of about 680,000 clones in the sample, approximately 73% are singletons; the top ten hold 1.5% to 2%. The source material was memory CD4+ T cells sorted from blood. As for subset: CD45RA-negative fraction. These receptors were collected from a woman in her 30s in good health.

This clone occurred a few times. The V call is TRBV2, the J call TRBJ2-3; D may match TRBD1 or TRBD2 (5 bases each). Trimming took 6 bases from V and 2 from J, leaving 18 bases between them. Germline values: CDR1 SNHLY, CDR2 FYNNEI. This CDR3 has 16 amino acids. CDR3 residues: CASSSGASGYTDTQYF. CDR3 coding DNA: TGTGCCAGCAGCTCCGGGGCTAGTGGTTACACAGATACGCAGTATTTT. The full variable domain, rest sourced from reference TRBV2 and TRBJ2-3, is EPEVTQTPSHQVTQMGQEVILRCVPISNHLYFYWYRQILGQKVEFLVSFYNNEISEKSEIFDDQFSVERPDGSNFTLKIRSTKLEDSAMYFCASSSGASGYTDTQYFGPGTRLTVL.

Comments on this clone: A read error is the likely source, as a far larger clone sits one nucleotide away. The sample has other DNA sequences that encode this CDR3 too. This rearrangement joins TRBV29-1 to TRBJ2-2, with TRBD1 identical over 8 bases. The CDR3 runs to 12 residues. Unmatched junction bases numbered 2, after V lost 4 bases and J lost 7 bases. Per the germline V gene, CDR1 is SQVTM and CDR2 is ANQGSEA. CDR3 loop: CSVGQGHGELFF. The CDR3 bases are TGCAGCGTTGGACAGGGGCACGGGGAGCTGTTTTTT.

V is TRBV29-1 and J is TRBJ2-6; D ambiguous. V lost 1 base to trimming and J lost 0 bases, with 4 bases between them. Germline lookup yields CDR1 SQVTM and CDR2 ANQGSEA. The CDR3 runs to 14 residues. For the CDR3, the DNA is TGCAGCGTTGAAGTACGCTCTGGGGCCAACGTCCTGACTTTC. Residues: CSVEVRSGANVLTF.

Here the CDR3 DNA reads TGTGCCAGCTCGCCCGGGTCGGAGCAGTACTTC. Its protein is CASSPGSEQYF. V gene TRBV18 combines with J gene TRBJ2-7; D is unclear. CDR3 length: 11 residues. Between the trimmed V and J ends, which lost 6 bases and 7 bases, there was a span of 10 bases. Germline V gene data show CDR1 as KGHSH and CDR2 as LQKENI.

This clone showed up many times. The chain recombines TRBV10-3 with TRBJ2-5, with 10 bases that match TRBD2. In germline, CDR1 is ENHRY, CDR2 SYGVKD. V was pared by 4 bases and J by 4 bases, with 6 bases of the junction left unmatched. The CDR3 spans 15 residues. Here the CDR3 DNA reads TGTGCCATCAGTGTTGGGACTAGCGTGGGAGAGACCCAGTACTTC. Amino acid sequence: CAISVGTSVGETQYF.

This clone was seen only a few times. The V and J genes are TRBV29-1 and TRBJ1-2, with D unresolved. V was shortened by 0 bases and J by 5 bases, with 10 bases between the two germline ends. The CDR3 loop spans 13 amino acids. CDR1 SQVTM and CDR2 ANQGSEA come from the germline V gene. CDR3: CSVEDPTLYGYTF. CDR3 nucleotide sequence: TGCAGCGTTGAAGACCCGACGTTATATGGCTACACCTTC.

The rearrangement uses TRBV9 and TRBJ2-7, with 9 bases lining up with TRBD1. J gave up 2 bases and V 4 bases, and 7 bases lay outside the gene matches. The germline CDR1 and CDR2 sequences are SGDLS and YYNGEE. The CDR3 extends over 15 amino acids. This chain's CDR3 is CASSTGQGRPYEQYF. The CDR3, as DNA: TGTGCCAGCAGCACTGGACAGGGGCGCCCCTACGAGCAGTACTTC.

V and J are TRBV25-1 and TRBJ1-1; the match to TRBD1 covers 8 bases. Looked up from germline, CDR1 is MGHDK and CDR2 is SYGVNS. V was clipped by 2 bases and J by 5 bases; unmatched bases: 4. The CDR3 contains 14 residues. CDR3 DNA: TGTGCCAGCAGTGAACGGACAGGGAAGACTGAAGCTTTCTTT. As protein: CASSERTGKTEAFF.

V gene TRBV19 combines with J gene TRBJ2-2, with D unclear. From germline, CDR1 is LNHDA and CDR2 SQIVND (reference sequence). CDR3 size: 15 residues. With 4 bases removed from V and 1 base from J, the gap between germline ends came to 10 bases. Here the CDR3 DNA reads TGTGCCAGTAGTAGGGCTACCCTGAACACCGGGGAGCTGTTTTTT. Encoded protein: CASSRATLNTGELFF. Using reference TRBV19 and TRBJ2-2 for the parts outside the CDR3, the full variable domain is DGGITQSPKYLFRKEGQNVTLSCEQNLNHDAMYWYRQDPGQGLRLIYYSQIVNDFQKGDIAEGYSVSREKKESFPLTVTSAQKNPTAFYLCASSRATLNTGELFFGEGSRLTVL.

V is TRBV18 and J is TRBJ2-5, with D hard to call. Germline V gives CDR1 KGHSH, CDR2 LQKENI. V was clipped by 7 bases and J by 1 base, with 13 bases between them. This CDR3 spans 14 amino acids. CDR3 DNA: TGTGCCAGCTTCCAGTTCGTGGGCCAAGAGACCCAGTACTTC. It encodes CASFQFVGQETQYF.

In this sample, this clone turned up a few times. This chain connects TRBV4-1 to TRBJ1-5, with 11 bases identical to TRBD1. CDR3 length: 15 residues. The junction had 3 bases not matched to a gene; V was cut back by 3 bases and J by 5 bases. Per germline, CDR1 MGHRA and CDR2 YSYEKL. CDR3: CASSQGTGGYQPQHF. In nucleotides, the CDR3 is TGCGCCAGCAGCCAGGGGACAGGGGGTTATCAGCCCCAGCATTTT.

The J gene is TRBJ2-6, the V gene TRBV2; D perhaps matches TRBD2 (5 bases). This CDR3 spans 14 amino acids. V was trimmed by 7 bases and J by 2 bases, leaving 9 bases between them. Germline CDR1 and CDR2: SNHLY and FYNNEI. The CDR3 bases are TGTGCCAGCATCGGAGGAGCTGGGGCCAACGTCCTGACTTTC. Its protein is CASIGGAGANVLTF.

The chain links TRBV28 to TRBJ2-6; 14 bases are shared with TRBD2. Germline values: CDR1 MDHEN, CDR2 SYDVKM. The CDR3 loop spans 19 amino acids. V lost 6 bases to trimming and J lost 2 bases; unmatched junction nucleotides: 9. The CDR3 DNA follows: TGTGCCAGCAGGCGCCCTCCGGGACTAGCGGGAGCTGGGGCCAACGTCCTGACTTTC. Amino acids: CASRRPPGLAGAGANVLTF.

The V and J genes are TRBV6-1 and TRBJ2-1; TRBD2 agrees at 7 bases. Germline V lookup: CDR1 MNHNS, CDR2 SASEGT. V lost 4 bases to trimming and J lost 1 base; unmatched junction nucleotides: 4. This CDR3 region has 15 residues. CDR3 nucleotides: TGTGCCAGCAGTGCCCAGGGAGGGTCCTACAATGAGCAGTTCTTC. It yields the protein CASSAQGGSYNEQFF.

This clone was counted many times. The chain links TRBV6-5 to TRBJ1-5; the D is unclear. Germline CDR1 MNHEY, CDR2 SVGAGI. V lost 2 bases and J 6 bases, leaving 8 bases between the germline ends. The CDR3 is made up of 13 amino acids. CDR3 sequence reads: CASSYGERQPQHF. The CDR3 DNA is TGTGCCAGCAGTTACGGTGAGCGTCAGCCCCAGCATTTT.

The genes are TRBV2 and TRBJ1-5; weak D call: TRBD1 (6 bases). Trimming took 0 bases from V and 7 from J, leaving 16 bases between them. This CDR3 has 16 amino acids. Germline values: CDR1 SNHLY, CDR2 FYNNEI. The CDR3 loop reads CASSEALRDIVQPQHF. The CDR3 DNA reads TGTGCCAGCAGTGAAGCGCTTCGGGACATAGTCCAGCCCCAGCATTTT.

The CDR3 here is CASSAPSGSSSYNEQFF. The CDR3, as DNA: TGTGCCAGCAGTGCCCCTAGCGGGTCTAGCTCCTACAATGAGCAGTTCTTC. The genes are TRBV6-4 and TRBJ2-1; 8 bases align to TRBD2. CDR3 length: 17 amino acids. The germline V gene encodes CDR1 MRHNA and CDR2 SNTAGT. Trimming removed 4 bases from V and 0 bases from J; junction bases left unmatched: 8.

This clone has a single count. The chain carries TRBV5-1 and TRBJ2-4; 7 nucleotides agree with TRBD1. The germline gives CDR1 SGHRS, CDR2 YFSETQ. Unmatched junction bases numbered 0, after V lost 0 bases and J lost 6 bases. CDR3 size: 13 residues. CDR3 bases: TGCGCCAGCAGCTTGGGGGACAGAAACATTCAGTACTTC. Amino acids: CASSLGDRNIQYF.

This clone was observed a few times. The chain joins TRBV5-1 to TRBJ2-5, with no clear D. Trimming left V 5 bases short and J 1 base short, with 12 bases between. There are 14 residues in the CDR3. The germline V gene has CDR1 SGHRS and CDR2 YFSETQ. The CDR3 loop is CASRALSFQETQYF. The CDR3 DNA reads TGCGCCAGCAGGGCACTATCCTTCCAAGAGACCCAGTACTTC. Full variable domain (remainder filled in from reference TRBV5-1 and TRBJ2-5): KAGVTQTPRYLIKTRGQQVTLSCSPISGHRSVSWYQQTPGQGLQFLFEYFSETQRNKGNFPGRFSGRQFSNSRSEMNVSTLELGDSALYLCASRALSFQETQYFGPGTRLLVL.